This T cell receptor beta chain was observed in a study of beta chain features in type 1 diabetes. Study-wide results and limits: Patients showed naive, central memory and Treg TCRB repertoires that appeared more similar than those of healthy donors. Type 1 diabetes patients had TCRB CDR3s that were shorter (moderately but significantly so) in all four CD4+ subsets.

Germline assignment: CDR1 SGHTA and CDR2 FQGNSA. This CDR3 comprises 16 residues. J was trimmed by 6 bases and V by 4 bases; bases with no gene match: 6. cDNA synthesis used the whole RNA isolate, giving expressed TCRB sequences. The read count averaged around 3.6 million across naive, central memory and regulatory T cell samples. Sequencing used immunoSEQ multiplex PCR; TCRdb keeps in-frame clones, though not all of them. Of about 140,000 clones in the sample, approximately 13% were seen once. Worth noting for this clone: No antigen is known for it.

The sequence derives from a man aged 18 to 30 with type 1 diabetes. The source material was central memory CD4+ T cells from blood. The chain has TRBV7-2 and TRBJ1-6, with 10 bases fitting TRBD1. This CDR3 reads CASSYGTGASNSPLHF. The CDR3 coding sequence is TGTGCCAGCAGCTACGGGACAGGGGCGAGTAATTCACCCCTCCACTTT.